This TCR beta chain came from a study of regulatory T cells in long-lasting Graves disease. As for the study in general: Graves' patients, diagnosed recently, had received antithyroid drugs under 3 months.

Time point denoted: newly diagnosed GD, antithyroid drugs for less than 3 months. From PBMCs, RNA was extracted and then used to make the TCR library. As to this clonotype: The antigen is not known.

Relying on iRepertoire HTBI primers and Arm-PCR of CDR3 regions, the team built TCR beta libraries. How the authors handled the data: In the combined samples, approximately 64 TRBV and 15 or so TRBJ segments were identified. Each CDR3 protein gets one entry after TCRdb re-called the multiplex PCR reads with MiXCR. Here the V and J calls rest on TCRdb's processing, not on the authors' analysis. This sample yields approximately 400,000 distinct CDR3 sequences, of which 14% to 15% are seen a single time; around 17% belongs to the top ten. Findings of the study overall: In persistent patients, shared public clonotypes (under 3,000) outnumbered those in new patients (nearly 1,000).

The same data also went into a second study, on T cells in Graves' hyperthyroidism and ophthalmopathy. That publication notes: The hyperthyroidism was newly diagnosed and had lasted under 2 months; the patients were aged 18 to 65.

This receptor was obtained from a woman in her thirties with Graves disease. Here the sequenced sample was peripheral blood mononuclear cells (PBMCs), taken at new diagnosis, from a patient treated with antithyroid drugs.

The chain's CDR3 is CASSLSIANEQYF. The CDR3 nucleotides are TGTGCCAGCAGTCTAAGTATCGCTAACGAGCAGTACTTC. J is TRBJ2-7 and V is TRBV27, with unresolved D. This CDR3 has 13 amino acids. V was clipped by 5 bases and J by 5 bases, with 13 bases between them. CDR1 MNHEY and CDR2 SMNVEV come from the germline V gene (reference sequence).